This T cell receptor (beta chain) was identified in a study of blood T cell repertoires in COVID-19. Study-level background: COVID-19 samples from acute and convalescent phases originated in the United States, Italy and Spain. In each case, the material was cDNA or gDNA derived from T cells, B-cell-depleted T cells, or PBMCs.

The CDR3 has 14 amino acids. Germline assignment: CDR1 SGHRS and CDR2 YFSETQ. With 0 bases removed from V and 0 bases from J, the gap between germline ends came to 4 bases. The protocol was immunoSEQ multiplex PCR, while the TCRdb copy is restricted to in-frame clones and leaves out a portion. Here the sample spans hundreds of thousands of clones, more than 70% being singletons. This clone was seen a few times. The sequence was obtained from a woman over 75 with COVID-19, enrolled during active disease. The J gene is TRBJ1-3, the V gene TRBV5-1; D gene ambiguous. Sample: peripheral blood. The CDR3 loop is CASSLGASGNTIYF. Written as DNA, the CDR3 is TGCGCCAGCAGCTTGGGGGCCTCTGGAAACACCATATATTTT.